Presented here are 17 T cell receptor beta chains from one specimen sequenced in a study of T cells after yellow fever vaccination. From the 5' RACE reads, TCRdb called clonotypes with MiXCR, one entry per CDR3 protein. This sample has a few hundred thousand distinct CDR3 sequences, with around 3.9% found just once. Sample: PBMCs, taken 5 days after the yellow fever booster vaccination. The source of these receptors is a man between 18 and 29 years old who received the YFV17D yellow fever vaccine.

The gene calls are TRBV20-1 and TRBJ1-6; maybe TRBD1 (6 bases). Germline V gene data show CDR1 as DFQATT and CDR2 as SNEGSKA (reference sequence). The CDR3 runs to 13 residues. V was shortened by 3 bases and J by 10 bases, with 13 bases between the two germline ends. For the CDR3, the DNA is TGCAGTGCTAGGAAAGGGGGAGACTCACCCCTCCACTTT. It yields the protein CSARKGGDSPLHF.

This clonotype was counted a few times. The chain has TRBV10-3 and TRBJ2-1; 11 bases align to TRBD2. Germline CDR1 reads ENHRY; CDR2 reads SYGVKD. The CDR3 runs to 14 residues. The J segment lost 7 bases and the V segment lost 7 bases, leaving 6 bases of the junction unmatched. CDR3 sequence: CAINPSGGLNEQFF. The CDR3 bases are TGTGCCATCAACCCTAGCGGGGGGTTAAATGAGCAGTTCTTC.

The CDR3 DNA sequence: TGTGCCAGCAGCTTAGATCCAGGGAAAGGAAACACCATATATTTT. Translating gives CASSLDPGKGNTIYF. The chain uses TRBV7-2 and TRBJ1-3; maybe TRBD1 (5 bases). The CDR3 has 15 residues. From germline, CDR1 is SGHTA and CDR2 FQGNSA. The V end lost 1 base, the J end lost 4 bases, and 11 bases lay between the germline ends.

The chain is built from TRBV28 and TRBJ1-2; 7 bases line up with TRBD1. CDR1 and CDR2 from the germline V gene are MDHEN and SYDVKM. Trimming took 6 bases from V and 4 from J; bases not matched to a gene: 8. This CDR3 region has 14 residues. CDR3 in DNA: TGTGCCAGCAGCCCCAGGGGGTCCATCTATGGCTACACCTTC. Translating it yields CASSPRGSIYGYTF.

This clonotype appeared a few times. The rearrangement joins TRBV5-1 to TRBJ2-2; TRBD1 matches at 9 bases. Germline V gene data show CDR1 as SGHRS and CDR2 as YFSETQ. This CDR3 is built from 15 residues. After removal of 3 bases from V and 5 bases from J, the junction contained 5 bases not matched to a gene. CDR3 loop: CASSSTDRGTGELFF. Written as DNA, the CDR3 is TGCGCCAGCAGCTCAACTGACAGGGGGACCGGGGAGCTGTTTTTT.

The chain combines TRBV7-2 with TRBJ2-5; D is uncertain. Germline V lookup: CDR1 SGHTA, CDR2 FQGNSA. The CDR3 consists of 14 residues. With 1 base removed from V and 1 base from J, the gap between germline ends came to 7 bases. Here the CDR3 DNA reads TGTGCCAGCAGCTTAGTCGTCCTCCAAGAGACCCAGTACTTC. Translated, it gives CASSLVVLQETQYF.

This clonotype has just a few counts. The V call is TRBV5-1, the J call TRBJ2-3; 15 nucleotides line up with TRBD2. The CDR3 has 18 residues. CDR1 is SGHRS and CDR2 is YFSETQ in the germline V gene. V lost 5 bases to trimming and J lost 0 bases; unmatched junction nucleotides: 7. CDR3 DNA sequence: TGCGCCAGCAGTCATGGGACTAGCGGGGGGACTAGCACAGATACGCAGTATTTT. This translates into CASSHGTSGGTSTDTQYF.

The CDR3 loop reads CASSPTSGGKNIQYF. The CDR3 DNA follows: TGTGCCAGCAGCCCGACTAGCGGGGGGAAAAACATTCAGTACTTC. The chain couples TRBV5-4 to TRBJ2-4; 13 positions agree with TRBD2. This CDR3 spans 15 amino acids. Germline-derived CDR1 and CDR2 are SGHNT and YYREEE (reference sequence). V shed 4 bases and J 4 bases; nucleotides not matched to a gene: 2.

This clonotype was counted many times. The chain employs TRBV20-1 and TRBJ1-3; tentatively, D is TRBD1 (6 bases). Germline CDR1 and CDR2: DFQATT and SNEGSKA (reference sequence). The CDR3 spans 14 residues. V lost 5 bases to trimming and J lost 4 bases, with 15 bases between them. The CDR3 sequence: CSARNTGTGNTIYF. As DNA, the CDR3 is TGCAGTGCTCGAAACACAGGGACGGGAAACACCATATATTTT.

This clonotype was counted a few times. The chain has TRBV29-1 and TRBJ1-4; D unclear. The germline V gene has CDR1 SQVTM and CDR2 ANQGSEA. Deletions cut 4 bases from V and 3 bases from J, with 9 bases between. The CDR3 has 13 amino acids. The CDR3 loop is CSVAREPNEKLFF. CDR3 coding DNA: TGCAGCGTTGCGAGGGAACCTAATGAAAAACTGTTTTTT.

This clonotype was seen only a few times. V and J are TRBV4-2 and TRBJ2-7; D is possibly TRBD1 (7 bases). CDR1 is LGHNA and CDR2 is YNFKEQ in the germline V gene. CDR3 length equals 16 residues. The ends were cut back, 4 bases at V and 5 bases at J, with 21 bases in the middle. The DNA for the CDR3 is TGTGCCAGCAGCCCAGCGTCCGTAGGAGGGGGCAACGAGCAGTACTTC. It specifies CASSPASVGGGNEQYF.

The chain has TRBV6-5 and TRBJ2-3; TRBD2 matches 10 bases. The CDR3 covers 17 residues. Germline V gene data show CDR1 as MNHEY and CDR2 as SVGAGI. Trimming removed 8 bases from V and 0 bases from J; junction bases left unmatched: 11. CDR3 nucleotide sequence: TGTGCCAGCCGCGGACTAGCGGAGTACTATAGCACAGATACGCAGTATTTT. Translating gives CASRGLAEYYSTDTQYF.

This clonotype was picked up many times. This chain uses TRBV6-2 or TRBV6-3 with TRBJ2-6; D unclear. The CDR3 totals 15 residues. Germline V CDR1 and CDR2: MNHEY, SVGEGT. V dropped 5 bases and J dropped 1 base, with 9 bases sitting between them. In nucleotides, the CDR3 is TGTGCCAGCAGTCCTGAGTTGTCTGGGGCCAACGTCCTGACTTTC. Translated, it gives CASSPELSGANVLTF.

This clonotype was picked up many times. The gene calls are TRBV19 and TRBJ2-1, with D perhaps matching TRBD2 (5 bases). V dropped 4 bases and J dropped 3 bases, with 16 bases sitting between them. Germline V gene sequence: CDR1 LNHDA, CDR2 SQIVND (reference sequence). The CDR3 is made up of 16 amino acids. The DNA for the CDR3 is TGTGCCAGTAGTAAGAGGGCCGGAGCGGACTACAATGAGCAGTTCTTC. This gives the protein CASSKRAGADYNEQFF.

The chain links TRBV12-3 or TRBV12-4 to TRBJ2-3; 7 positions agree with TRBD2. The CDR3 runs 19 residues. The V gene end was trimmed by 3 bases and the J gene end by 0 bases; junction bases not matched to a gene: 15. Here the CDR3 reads CASSFPRLADHPSTDTQYF. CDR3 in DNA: TGTGCCAGCAGTTTTCCCCGCCTAGCGGACCATCCTAGCACAGATACGCAGTATTTT.

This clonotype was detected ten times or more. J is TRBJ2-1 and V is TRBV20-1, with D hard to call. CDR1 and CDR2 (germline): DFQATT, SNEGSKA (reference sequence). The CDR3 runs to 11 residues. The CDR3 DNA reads TGCAGCGGGCCGGTTGGCAATGAGCAGTTCTTC. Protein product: CSGPVGNEQFF.

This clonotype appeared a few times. The CDR3 loop is CASSSTTGTETQYF. The CDR3 DNA sequence: TGTGCCAGCAGCTCAACGACAGGGACAGAGACCCAGTACTTC. This chain joins TRBV7-2 and TRBJ2-5, with 7 positions matching TRBD1. The ends lost 4 bases at V and 4 bases at J; junction bases unmatched: 6. The CDR3 is 14 amino acids. Germline V gene sequence: CDR1 SGHTA, CDR2 FQGNSA.